This entry describes one T cell receptor (beta chain). Its antigen is unidentified. The record originates from a study of CXCR3-negative and CXCR3-positive naive CD8 T cells. Study-level findings and limits: TRB CDR3 hydrophobicity was greater in CXCR3-positive naive cells than in CXCR3-negative naive cells. Naive CXCR3-negative and CXCR3-positive cells had similar TRBV-TRBJ usage; memory differed.

Libraries were UMI-labeled 5' RACE TRB cDNA. Each CDR3 protein gets one entry in TCRdb, which reprocessed the 5' RACE reads and gives no DNA. The table lists around 110,000 distinct CDR3 sequences. CDR3 size: 13 residues. Germline-derived CDR1 and CDR2 are SGHRS and YFSETQ. CD45RO-CCR7+CD27+CD95- defined naive CD8+ T cells. Material: naive CXCR3+ CD8+ T cells from blood. Subset here: CD45RO-CCR7+CD27+CD95- naive CD8+ T cells expressing CXCR3 (TNR3+). This clonotype was obtained from a human donor in good health. Some clones in this sample may be carry-over from other donors' samples. The chain joins TRBV5-1 to TRBJ2-1; TCRdb names TRBD2, which stays unverified in the absence of DNA. CDR3 sequence reads: CASSLVGENEQFF.